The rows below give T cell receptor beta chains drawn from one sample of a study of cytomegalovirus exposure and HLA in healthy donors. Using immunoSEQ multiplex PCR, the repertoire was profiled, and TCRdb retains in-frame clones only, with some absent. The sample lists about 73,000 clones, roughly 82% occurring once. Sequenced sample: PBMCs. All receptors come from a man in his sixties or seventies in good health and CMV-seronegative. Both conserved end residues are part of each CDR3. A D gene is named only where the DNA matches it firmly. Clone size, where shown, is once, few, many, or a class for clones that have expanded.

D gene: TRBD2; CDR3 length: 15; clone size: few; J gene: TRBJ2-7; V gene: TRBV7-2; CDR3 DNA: TGTGCCAGCAGCTTAGGGACTAGCGGCTCCTACGAGCAGTACTTC; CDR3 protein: CASSLGTSGSYEQYF
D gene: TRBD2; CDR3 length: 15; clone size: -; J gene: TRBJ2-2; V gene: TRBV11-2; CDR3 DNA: TGTGCCAGCAGGTCTCTAGCGGGGAGTGCCGGGGAGCTGTTTTTT; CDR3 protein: CASRSLAGSAGELFF
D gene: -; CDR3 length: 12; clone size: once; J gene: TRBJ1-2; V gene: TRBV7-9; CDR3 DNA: TGTGCCAGCAGCTTAATCAGTTACGGCTACACCTTC; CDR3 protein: CASSLISYGYTF
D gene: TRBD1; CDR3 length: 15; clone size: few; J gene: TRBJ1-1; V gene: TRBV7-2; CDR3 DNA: TGTGCCAGCAGGAGTGACAGGGGTGGGAACACTGAAGCTTTCTTT; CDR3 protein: CASRSDRGGNTEAFF
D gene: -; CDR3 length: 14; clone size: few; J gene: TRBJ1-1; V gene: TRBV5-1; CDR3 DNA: TGCGCCAGCAGCGAACAGATATTGAACACTGAAGCTTTCTTT; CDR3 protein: CASSEQILNTEAFF
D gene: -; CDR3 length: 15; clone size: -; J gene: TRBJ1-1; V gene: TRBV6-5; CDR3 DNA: TGTGCCAGCAGTTACTCGAGGCTTGGGAACACTGAAGCTTTCTTT; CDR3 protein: CASSYSRLGNTEAFF
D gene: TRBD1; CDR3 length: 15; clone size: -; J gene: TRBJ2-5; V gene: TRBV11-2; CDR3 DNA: TGTGCCAGCAGCCCAGACAGGGCGAGACAAGAGACCCAGTACTTC; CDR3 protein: CASSPDRARQETQYF
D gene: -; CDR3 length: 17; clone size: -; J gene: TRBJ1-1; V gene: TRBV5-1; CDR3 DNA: TGCGCCAGCAGCTTGGCCTATTCTAAGACACTGAACACTGAAGCTTTCTTT; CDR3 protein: CASSLAYSKTLNTEAFF
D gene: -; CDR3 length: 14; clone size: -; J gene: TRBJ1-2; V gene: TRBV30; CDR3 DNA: TGTGCCTGGAGGGAGTTTTCGGATGGCTATGGCTACACCTTC; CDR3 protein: CAWREFSDGYGYTF
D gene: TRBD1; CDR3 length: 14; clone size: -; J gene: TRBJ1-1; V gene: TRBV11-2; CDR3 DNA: TGTGCCAGCAGTCCAAGGACAGGGAACACTGAAGCTTTCTTT; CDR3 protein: CASSPRTGNTEAFF
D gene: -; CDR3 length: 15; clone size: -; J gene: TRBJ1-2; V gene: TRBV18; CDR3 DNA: TGTGCCAGCTCACCACAGGACAGCCAGCACTATGGCTACACCTTC; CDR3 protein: CASSPQDSQHYGYTF
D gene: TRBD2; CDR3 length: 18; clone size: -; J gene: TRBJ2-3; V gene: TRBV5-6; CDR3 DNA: TGTGCCAGCAGCTTCCGGACTAGCGGGGGGGTTAGCACAGATACGCAGTATTTT; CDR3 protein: CASSFRTSGGVSTDTQYF
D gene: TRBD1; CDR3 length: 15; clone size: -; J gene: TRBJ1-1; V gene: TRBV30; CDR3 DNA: TGTGCCTGGTGCGTACCAAGGGGGCTGGCCACTGAAGCTTTCTTT; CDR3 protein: CAWCVPRGLATEAFF
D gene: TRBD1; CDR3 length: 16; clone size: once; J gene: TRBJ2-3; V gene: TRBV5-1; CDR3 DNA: TGCGCCAGCAGCATTCAGACAGGGGCTTTCACAGATACGCAGTATTTT; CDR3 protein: CASSIQTGAFTDTQYF
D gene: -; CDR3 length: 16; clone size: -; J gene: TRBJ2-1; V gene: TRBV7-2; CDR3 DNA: TGTGCCAGCAGCATCAGGGGCTCAACCTCCTACAATGAGCAGTTCTTC; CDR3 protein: CASSIRGSTSYNEQFF
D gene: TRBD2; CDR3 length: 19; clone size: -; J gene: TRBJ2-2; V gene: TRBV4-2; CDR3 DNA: TGTGCCAGCAGCCAAGGACTAGCGGGAGGGCCCCCGAACACCGGGGAGCTGTTTTTT; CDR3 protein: CASSQGLAGGPPNTGELFF
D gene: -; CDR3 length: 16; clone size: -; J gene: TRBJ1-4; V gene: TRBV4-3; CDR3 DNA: TGCGCCAGCAGCCAAGTGGCGACAGCAACTAATGAAAAACTGTTTTTT; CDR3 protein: CASSQVATATNEKLFF
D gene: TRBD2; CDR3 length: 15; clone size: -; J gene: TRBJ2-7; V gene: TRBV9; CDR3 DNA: TGTGCCAGCAGCGTCCGAGCAAGCGGGGGAAACGAGCAGTACTTC; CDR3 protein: CASSVRASGGNEQYF
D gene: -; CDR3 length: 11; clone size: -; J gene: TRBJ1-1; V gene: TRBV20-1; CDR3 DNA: TGCAGCGGGACAAGGCGCACTGAAGCTTTCTTT; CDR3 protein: CSGTRRTEAFF
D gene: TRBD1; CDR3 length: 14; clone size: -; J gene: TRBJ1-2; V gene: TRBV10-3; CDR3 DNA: TGTGCCATCAGGGGGACAGGGGGCGAAAGTGGCTACACCTTC; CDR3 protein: CAIRGTGGESGYTF
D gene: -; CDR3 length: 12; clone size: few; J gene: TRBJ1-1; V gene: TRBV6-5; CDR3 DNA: TGTGCCAGCTACAGGGTGAACACTGAAGCTTTCTTT; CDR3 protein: CASYRVNTEAFF
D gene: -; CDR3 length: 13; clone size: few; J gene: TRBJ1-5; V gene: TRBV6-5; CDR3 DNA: TGTGCCAGCAGTTACGAACTGAATCAGCCCCAGCATTTT; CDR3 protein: CASSYELNQPQHF
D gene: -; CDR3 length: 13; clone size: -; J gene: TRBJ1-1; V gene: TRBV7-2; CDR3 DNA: TGTGCCAGCAGCCCCGACGGGGGGCGCGTTACTTTCTTT; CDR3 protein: CASSPDGGRVTFF
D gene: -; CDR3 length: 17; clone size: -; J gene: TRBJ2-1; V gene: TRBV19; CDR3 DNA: TGTGCCAGTAGTAAGCTGGCGGGGTTCTTCTCCTACAATGAGCAGTTCTTC; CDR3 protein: CASSKLAGFFSYNEQFF
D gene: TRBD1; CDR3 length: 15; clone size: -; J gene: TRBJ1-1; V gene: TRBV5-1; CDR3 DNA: TGCGCCAGCAGCAAACCGGACAGGGGAAACACTGAAGCTTTCTTT; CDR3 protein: CASSKPDRGNTEAFF
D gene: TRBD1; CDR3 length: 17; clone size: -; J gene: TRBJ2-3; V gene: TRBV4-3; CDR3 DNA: TGCGCCAGCAGCCAAGGTGGGAGACAGGGGCGCACAGATACGCAGTATTTT; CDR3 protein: CASSQGGRQGRTDTQYF
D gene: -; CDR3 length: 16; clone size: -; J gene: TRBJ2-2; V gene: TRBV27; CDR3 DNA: TGTGCCAGCAGTTTATTGGGGGGATTGGGGACCGGGGAGCTGTTTTTT; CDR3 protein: CASSLLGGLGTGELFF
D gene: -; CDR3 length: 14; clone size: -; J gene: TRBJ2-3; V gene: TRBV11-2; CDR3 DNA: TGTGCCAGCAGCGCGGGGATTTACAGAGATACGCAGTATTTT; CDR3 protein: CASSAGIYRDTQYF
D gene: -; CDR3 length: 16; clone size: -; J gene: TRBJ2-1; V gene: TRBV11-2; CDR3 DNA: TGTGCCAGCAGCTTTGGTTACGGTTTGTCAGGGGATGAGCAGTTCTTC; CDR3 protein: CASSFGYGLSGDEQFF
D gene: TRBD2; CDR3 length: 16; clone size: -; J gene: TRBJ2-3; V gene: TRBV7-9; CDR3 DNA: TGTGCCAGCAGCTTTGGACTAGCGGGAGGAGCAGATACGCAGTATTTT; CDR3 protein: CASSFGLAGGADTQYF
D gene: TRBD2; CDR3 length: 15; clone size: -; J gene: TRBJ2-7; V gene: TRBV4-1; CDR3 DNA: TGCGCCAGCAGCCCGGGGACTAGCGGGGGTTACGAGCAGTACTTC; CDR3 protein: CASSPGTSGGYEQYF
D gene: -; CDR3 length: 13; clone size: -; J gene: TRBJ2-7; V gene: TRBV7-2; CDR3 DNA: TGTGCCAGCAGCTTAGGGGCCTACTACGAGCAGTACTTC; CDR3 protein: CASSLGAYYEQYF
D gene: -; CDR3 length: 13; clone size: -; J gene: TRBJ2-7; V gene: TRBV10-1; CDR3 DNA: TGCGCCAGCAGTGAGTCAGCGGCCGGTTGGCAGTACTTC; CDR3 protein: CASSESAAGWQYF
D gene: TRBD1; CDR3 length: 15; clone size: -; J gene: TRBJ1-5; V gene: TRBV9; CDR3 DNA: TGTGCCAGCAGCGCGGGACAGGGATTCGATCAGCCCCAGCATTTT; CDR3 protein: CASSAGQGFDQPQHF
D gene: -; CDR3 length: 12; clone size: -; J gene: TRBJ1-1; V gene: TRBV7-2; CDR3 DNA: TGTGCCAGCAGCTGGAGGGGAGCTGAAGCTTTCTTT; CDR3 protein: CASSWRGAEAFF
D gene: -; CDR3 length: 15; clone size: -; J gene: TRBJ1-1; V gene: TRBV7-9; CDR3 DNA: TGTGCCAGCAGCTCCTGGGGCCAGGGGAACACTGAAGCTTTCTTT; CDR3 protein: CASSSWGQGNTEAFF
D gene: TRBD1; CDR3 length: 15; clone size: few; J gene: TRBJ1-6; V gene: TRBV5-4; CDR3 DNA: TGTGCCAGCAAGCCAAGACAGGGTAACAATTCACCCCTCCACTTT; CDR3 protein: CASKPRQGNNSPLHF
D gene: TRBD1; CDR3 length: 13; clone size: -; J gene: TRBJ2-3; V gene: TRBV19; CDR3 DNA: TGTGCCAGTAGTACGCAGGGGGCGGATACGCAGTATTTT; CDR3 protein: CASSTQGADTQYF
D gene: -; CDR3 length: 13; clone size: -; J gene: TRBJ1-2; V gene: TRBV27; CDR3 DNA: TGTGCCAGCAGTTTACGGGGGAACTATGGCTACACCTTC; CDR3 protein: CASSLRGNYGYTF
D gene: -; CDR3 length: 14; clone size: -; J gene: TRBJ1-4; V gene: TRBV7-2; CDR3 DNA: TGTGCCAGCAGCTTGAGGCAGGGAGGTGAAAAACTGTTTTTT; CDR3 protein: CASSLRQGGEKLFF
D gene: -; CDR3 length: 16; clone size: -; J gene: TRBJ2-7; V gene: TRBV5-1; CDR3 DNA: TGCGCCAGCAGCTTGGGCCCGGGACTGACGACCTACGAGCAGTACTTC; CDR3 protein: CASSLGPGLTTYEQYF
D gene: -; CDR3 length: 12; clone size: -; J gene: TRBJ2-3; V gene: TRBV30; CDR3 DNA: TGTGCCTGCCTTAGCAAGGCAGATACGCAGTATTTT; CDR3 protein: CACLSKADTQYF
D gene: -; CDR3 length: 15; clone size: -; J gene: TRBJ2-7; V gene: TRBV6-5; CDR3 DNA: TGTGCCAGCAGTTACACCTACCGAGGAGCCTACGAGCAGTACTTC; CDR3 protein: CASSYTYRGAYEQYF
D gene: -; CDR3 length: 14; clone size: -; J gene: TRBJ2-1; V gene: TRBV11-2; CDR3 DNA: TGTGCCAGCGGACCCGGGATACTTACGAATGAGCAGTTCTTC; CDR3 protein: CASGPGILTNEQFF
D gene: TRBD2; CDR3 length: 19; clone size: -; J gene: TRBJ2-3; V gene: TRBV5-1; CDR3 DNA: TGCGCCAGCAGCTTGGCCGGGGCTAGCGGGAGGGCCTACACAGATACGCAGTATTTT; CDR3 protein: CASSLAGASGRAYTDTQYF
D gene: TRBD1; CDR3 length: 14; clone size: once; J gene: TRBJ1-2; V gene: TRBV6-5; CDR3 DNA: TGTGCCAGCAGCCTCGGCTCGACGACAGGGCTCCACACCTTC; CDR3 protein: CASSLGSTTGLHTF
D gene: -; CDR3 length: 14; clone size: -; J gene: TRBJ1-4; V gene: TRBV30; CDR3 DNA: TGTGCCTGTCAGACGGGACTCTTAAATGAAAAACTGTTTTTT; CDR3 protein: CACQTGLLNEKLFF
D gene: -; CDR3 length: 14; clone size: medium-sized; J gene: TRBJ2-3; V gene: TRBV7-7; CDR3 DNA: TGTGCTAGCAGGCGGACTCCTTTAAAAGATACGCAGTATTTT; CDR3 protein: CASRRTPLKDTQYF
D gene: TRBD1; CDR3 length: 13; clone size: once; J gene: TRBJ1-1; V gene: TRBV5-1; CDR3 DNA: TGCGCCAGCAGCTTGGGTTCAGGGGGCGAAGCTTTCTTT; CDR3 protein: CASSLGSGGEAFF
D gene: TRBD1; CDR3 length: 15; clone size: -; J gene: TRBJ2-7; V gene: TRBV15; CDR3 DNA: TGTGCCACCAGCATCCAGACAGGGGGCGTCTACGAGCAGTACTTC; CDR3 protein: CATSIQTGGVYEQYF
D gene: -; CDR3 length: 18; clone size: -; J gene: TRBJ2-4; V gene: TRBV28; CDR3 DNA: TGTGCCAGCAGTCCCCACTGGACAGTTCAGGGGGCCAAAAACATTCAGTACTTC; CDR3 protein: CASSPHWTVQGAKNIQYF